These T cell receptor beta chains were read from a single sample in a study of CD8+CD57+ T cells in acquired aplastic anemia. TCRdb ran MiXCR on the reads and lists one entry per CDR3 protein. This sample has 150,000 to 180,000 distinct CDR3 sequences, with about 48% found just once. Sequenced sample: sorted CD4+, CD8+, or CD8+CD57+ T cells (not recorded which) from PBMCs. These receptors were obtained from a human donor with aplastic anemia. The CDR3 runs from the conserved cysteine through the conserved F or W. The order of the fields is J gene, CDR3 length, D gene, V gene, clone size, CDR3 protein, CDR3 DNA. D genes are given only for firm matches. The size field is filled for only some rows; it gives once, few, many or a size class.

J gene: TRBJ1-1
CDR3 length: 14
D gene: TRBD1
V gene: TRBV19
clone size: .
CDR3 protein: CASSLQGVNTEAFF
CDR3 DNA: TGTGCCAGTAGTCTCCAGGGGGTGAACACTGAAGCTTTCTTT

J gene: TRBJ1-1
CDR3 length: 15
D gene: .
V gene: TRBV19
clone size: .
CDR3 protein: CASSAYLREDTEAFF
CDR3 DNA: TGTGCCAGTAGTGCGTACCTTAGGGAGGACACTGAAGCTTTCTTT

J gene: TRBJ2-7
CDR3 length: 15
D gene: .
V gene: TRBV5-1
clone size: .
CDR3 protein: CASSLGGRNYAEQYF
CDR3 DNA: TGCGCCAGCAGCTTGGGGGGACGGAACTATGCCGAGCAGTACTTC

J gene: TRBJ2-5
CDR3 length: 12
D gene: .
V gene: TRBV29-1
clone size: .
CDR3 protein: CSALVGGETQYF
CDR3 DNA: TGCAGCGCTCTAGTAGGGGGAGAGACCCAGTACTTC

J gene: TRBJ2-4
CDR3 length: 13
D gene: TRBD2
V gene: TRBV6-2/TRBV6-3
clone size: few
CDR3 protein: CASGTSSKNIQYF
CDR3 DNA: TGTGCCAGCGGGACTAGCTCCAAAAACATTCAGTACTTC

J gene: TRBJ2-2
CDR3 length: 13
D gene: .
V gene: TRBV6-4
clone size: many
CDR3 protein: CASSDLSGGELFF
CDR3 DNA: TGTGCCAGCAGTGACTTGTCAGGCGGGGAGCTGTTTTTT

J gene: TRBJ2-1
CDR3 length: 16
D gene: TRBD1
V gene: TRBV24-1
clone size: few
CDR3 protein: CATSGPGQGSYNEQFF
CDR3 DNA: TGTGCCACCAGTGGTCCGGGACAGGGTTCCTACAATGAGCAGTTCTTC

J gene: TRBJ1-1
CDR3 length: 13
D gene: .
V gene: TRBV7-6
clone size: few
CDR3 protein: CASSLHKNTEAFF
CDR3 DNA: TGTGCCAGCAGCTTACACAAGAACACTGAAGCTTTCTTT

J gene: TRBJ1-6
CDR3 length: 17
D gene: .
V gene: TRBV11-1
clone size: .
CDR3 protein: CASSLLGRAEQNSPLHF
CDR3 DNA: TGTGCCAGCAGCTTATTGGGTAGGGCAGAACAGAATTCACCCCTCCACTTT

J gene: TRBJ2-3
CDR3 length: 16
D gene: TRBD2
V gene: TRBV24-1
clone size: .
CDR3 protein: CATSEGTSGGADTQYF
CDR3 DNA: TGTGCCACCAGTGAGGGGACTAGCGGGGGGGCAGATACGCAGTATTTT

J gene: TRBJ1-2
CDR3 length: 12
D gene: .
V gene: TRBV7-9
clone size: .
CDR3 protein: CASSQGDVAYTF
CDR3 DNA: TGTGCCAGCAGCCAAGGGGATGTGGCCTACACCTTC

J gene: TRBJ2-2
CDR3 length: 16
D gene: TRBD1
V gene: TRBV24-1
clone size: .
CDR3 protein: CATSDPALQGAGELFF
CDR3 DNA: TGTGCCACCAGTGATCCTGCTCTACAGGGGGCCGGGGAGCTGTTTTTT

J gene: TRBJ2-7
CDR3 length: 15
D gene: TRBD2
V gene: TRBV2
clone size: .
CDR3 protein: CASSRKSGLASEQYF
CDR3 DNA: TGTGCCAGCAGTCGAAAATCGGGACTAGCTTCCGAGCAGTACTTC

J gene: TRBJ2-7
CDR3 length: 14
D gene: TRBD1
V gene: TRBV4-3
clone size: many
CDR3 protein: CAAGTGGNPGEQYF
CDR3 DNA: TGCGCCGCTGGGACAGGGGGCAACCCCGGCGAGCAGTACTTC

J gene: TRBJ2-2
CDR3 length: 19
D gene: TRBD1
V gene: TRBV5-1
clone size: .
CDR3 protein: CASSLGRGQGYQNTGELFF
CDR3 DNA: TGCGCCAGCAGCTTAGGTAGGGGACAGGGGTACCAGAACACCGGGGAGCTGTTTTTT

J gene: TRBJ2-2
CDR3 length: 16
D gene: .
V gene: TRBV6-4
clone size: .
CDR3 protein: CASSAMTDTNTGELFF
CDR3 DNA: TGTGCCAGCAGTGCCATGACAGATACGAACACCGGGGAGCTGTTTTTT

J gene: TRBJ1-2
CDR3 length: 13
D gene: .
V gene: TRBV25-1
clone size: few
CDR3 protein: CASSDSGGRKYTF
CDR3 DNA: TGTGCCAGCAGTGATTCTGGGGGACGTAAATACACCTTC

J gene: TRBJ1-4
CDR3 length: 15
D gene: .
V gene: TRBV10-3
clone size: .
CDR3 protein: CAISDPGGRNEKLFF
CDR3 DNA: TGTGCCATCAGCGACCCAGGTGGGAGGAATGAAAAACTGTTTTTT

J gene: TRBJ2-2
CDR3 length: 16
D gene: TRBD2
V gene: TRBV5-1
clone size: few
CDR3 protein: CASSPGLAGGTGELFF
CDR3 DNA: TGCGCCAGCAGCCCGGGACTAGCGGGGGGCACCGGGGAGCTGTTTTTT

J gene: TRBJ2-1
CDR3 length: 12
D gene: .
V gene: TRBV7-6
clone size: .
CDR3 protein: CASSLSYNEQFF
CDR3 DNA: TGTGCCAGCAGCTTATCCTACAATGAGCAGTTCTTC

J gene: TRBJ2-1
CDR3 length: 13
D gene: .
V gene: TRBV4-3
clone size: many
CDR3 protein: CASSQESGGEQFF
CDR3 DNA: TGCGCCAGCAGCCAAGAGTCCGGCGGTGAGCAGTTCTTC

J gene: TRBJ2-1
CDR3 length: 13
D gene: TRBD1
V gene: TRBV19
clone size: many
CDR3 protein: CASSGTGGDEQFF
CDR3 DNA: TGTGCCAGTAGTGGTACAGGGGGCGATGAGCAGTTCTTC

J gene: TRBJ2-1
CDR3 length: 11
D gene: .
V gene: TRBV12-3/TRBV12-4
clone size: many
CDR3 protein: CASSSNNEQFF
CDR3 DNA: TGTGCCAGCAGTTCGAACAATGAGCAGTTCTTC

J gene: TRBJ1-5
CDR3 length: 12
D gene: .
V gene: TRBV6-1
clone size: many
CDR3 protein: CASSEARRSQHF
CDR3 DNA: TGTGCCAGCAGTGAAGCGCGCCGGTCCCAGCATTTT

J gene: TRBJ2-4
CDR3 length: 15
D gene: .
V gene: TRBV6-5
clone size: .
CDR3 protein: CARVLEGGAKNIQYF
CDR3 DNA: TGTGCCAGAGTACTTGAAGGGGGGGCCAAAAACATTCAGTACTTC

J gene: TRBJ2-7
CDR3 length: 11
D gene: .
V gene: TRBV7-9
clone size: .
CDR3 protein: CASSTGTEQYF
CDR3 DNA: TGTGCCAGCAGTACCGGGACGGAGCAGTACTTC

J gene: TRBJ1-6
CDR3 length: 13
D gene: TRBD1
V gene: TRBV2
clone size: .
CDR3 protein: CASTGTGWSPLHF
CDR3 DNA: TGTGCCAGCACCGGGACAGGGTGGTCACCCCTCCACTTT

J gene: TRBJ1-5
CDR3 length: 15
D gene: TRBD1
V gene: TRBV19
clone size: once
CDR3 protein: CASSDGSGGRQPQHF
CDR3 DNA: TGTGCCAGTAGTGATGGCTCAGGGGGCCGTCAGCCCCAGCATTTT

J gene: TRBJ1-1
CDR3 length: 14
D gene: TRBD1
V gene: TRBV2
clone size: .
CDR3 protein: CASRGDRVNTEAFF
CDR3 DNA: TGTGCCAGCAGGGGGGACAGGGTAAACACTGAAGCTTTCTTT

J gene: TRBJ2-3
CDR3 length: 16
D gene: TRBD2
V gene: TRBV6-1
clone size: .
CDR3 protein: CASSRTSGGYTDTQYF
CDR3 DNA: TGTGCCAGCAGTCGGACTAGCGGGGGGTACACAGATACGCAGTATTTT

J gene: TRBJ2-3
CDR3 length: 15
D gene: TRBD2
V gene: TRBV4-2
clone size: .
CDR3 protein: CASSHLAEGTDTQYF
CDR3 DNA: TGTGCCAGCAGCCATCTAGCGGAGGGCACAGATACGCAGTATTTT